This entry lists 17 T cell receptor beta chains sequenced from one sample in a study of OX40 agonist ivuxolimab in advanced cancers. Measured with immunoSEQ multiplex PCR; TCRdb has only the in-frame clones, and not every one. The data contain tens of thousands of clones, around 80% of them seen just once; the ten biggest clones take up under 7%. Sequenced material: CD4+ or CD8+ T cells sorted from blood, taken in a trial of the OX40 agonist ivuxolimab. The source of these receptors is an adult with an advanced solid tumor such as melanoma, head and neck, liver or kidney cancer.

The chain links TRBV19 to TRBJ2-1, with a weak D call TRBD1 (6 bases). The V end was cut by 2 bases, the J end by 3 bases, with 14 bases between. The CDR3 runs 16 residues. CDR1 is LNHDA, CDR2 SQIVND, per germline (reference sequence). The CDR3 DNA reads TGTGCCAGTAGTATAAGGTGGACAGATATCTACAATGAGCAGTTCTTC. Its protein is CASSIRWTDIYNEQFF.

The CDR3 protein is CASSVGQGAGGYTF. DNA of the CDR3: TGTGCCAGCAGCGTAGGACAGGGGGCTGGGGGCTACACCTTC. The chain recombines TRBV2 with TRBJ1-2; 11 nucleotides match TRBD1. CDR1 SNHLY and CDR2 FYNNEI come from the germline V gene. V was pared by 6 bases and J by 8 bases, with 8 bases of the junction left unmatched. This CDR3 is 14 amino acids long.

The rearrangement joins TRBV5-4 to TRBJ2-5; 9 nucleotides agree with TRBD1. The CDR3 runs 16 residues. V dropped 0 bases and J dropped 3; count of bases not matched to a gene: 6. The germline V gene has CDR1 SGHNT and CDR2 YYREEE (reference sequence). In DNA, the CDR3 is TGTGCCAGCAGCTTGGCCAAAAGGACAGGGGAAGAGACCCAGTACTTC. Encoded protein: CASSLAKRTGEETQYF.

This clone turned up a few times. The gene calls are TRBV7-2 and TRBJ1-5; no clear D gene. This CDR3 contains 11 residues. Germline V gene lookup returns CDR1 SGHTA and CDR2 FQGNSA. Trimming pared 3 bases from V and 6 bases from J, leaving 3 bases between. CDR3 loop: CASSLGQPQHF. The CDR3 DNA reads as TGTGCCAGCAGCTTGGGTCAGCCCCAGCATTTT.

The J gene is TRBJ2-1, the V gene TRBV30; D is possibly TRBD2 (7 bases). Germline CDR1 and CDR2: GTSNPN and SVGIG (reference sequence). V was pared by 4 bases and J by 10 bases, with 20 bases between. The CDR3 covers 14 residues. The CDR3 nucleotides are TGTGCCTGGACCCTAGCGGCCGGAGGGGGAGAGCAGTTCTTC. Amino acid sequence: CAWTLAAGGGEQFF.

The gene calls are TRBV6-6 and TRBJ2-3; D remains ambiguous. The CDR3 consists of 13 residues. Trimming took 7 bases from V and 5 from J, leaving 13 bases between them. Per the germline V gene, CDR1 is MNHNY and CDR2 is SVGAGI (reference sequence). CDR3 DNA sequence: TGTGCCAGCACCTCAGAGCCGGGAGATACGCAGTATTTT. Residues: CASTSEPGDTQYF.

The chain carries TRBV28 and TRBJ2-7, with D possibly TRBD2 on 6 matching bases. Between the trimmed V and J ends, which lost 3 bases and 6 bases, there was a span of 9 bases. The CDR3 length is 12 residues. CDR1 MDHEN and CDR2 SYDVKM come from the germline V gene. This CDR3 is CASSLRGAEQYF. CDR3 DNA sequence: TGTGCCAGCAGTTTGCGGGGCGCCGAGCAGTACTTC.

V is TRBV7-7 and J is TRBJ2-7; D call uncertain. The CDR3 sequence is 19 residues long. Deletions cut 2 bases from V and 1 base from J, with 24 bases between. Germline V CDR1 and CDR2: SSHAT, FNYEAQ (reference sequence). Here the CDR3 reads CASSLFGGLYPSLSYEQYF. The CDR3 bases are TGTGCCAGCAGCTTATTTGGCGGTCTATACCCCTCCCTTTCCTACGAGCAGTACTTC. The variable domain in full, completed from reference TRBV7-7 and TRBJ2-7, reads GAGVSQSPRYKVTKRGQDVTLRCDPISSHATLYWYQQALGQGPEFLTYFNYEAQPDKSGLPSDRFSAERPEGSISTLTIQRTEQRDSAMYRCASSLFGGLYPSLSYEQYFGPGTRLTVT.

The V call is TRBV27, the J call TRBJ1-5; maybe TRBD1 (6 bases). The CDR3 extends over 15 amino acids. Germline V CDR1 and CDR2: MNHEY, SMNVEV (reference sequence). Trimming removed 2 bases from V and 3 bases from J, with 11 bases in between. The DNA for the CDR3 is TGTGCCAGCAGTTTAACAGGGACATTCAATCAGCCCCAGCATTTT. It is translated as CASSLTGTFNQPQHF.

The DNA for the CDR3 is TGCGCCAGCAGCTTCGGGCAGTTGAACACTGAAGCTTTCTTT. It codes for CASSFGQLNTEAFF. The chain recombines TRBV5-1 with TRBJ1-1, with unresolved D. CDR3 size: 14 residues. V lost 2 bases and J lost 0, with 8 bases in between. Germline CDR1 and CDR2: SGHRS and YFSETQ.

This sequence joins TRBV19 and TRBJ1-2; 8 bases fit TRBD1. Germline V gives CDR1 LNHDA, CDR2 SQIVND (reference sequence). This CDR3 is 15 amino acids long. V was clipped by 3 bases and J by 3 bases; unmatched bases: 6. The CDR3 loop reads CASSIAPGGDYGYTF. Here the CDR3 DNA reads TGTGCCAGTAGTATTGCCCCAGGGGGCGACTATGGCTACACCTTC.

By sample share, this clone is medium-sized (0.01 to 0.1%). CDR3 DNA sequence: TGCGCCAGCAGCTCGTCCGGGACAGGAACTCTCGGTGAGCAGTTCTTC. Amino acids: CASSSSGTGTLGEQFF. V and J are TRBV5-1 and TRBJ2-1, with 8 bases fitting TRBD1. Per germline, CDR1 SGHRS and CDR2 YFSETQ. The V segment lost 3 bases and the J segment 9 bases; nucleotides outside the gene matches: 14. The CDR3 totals 16 residues.

The rearrangement uses TRBV20-1 and TRBJ2-1, with TRBD2 as a possible D gene (6 bases). Germline V CDR1 and CDR2: DFQATT, SNEGSKA (reference sequence). V was shortened by 6 bases and J by 8 bases, with 11 bases between the two germline ends. This CDR3 region has 11 residues. This CDR3 reads CSASTGDEQFF. In DNA form, the CDR3 reads TGCAGTGCCAGTACGGGAGATGAGCAGTTCTTC.

This clone showed up just once. The genes are TRBV30 and TRBJ2-7, with D unresolved. Between the trimmed V and J ends, which lost 6 bases and 0 bases, there was a span of 9 bases. The CDR3 contains 12 residues. Germline V gene lookup returns CDR1 GTSNPN and CDR2 SVGIG (reference sequence). CDR3 loop: CACKMVSYEQYF. The CDR3 coding sequence is TGTGCCTGCAAGATGGTCTCCTACGAGCAGTACTTC.

The V call is TRBV11-2, the J call TRBJ2-7; no definite D call. Germline V lookup: CDR1 SGHAT, CDR2 FQNNGV. Trimming took off 2 bases at V and 7 bases at J, with 9 bases between the two ends. The CDR3 contains 12 residues. The CDR3 nucleotides are TGTGCCAGCAGCTTATTGGACGGTGAGCAGTACTTC. Translated: CASSLLDGEQYF.

The V call is TRBV5-1, the J call TRBJ1-1, with a possible D match to TRBD1 (5 bases). The V end was cut by 3 bases, the J end by 3 bases, with 12 bases between. The CDR3 extends over 14 amino acids. Germline V gene data show CDR1 as SGHRS and CDR2 as YFSETQ. The CDR3 loop reads CASSSLEGHTEAFF. CDR3 bases: TGCGCCAGCAGCTCGCTGGAGGGACACACTGAAGCTTTCTTT. Full variable domain (missing parts from reference TRBV5-1 and TRBJ1-1): KAGVTQTPRYLIKTRGQQVTLSCSPISGHRSVSWYQQTPGQGLQFLFEYFSETQRNKGNFPGRFSGRQFSNSRSEMNVSTLELGDSALYLCASSSLEGHTEAFFGQGTRLTVV.

This chain uses TRBV7-2 with TRBJ1-6; 7 nucleotides align to TRBD1. Trimming at V came to 5 bases and at J to 6 bases, leaving 4 bases not matched to a gene. Per germline, CDR1 SGHTA and CDR2 FQGNSA. This CDR3 has 14 residues. This chain's CDR3 is CASSTGTANSPLHF. The CDR3 DNA follows: TGTGCCAGCAGCACCGGGACAGCTAATTCACCCCTCCACTTT.